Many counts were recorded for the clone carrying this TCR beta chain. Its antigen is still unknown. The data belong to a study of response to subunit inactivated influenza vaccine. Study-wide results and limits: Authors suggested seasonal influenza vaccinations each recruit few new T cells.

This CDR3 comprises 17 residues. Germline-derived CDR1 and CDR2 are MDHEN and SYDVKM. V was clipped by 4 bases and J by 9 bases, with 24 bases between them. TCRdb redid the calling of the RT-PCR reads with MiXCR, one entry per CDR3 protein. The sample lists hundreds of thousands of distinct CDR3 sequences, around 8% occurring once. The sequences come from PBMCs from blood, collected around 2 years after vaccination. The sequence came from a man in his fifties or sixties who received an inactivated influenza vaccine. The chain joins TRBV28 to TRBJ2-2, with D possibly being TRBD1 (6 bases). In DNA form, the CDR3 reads TGTGCCAGCAGTTCTCAATCCGGGACAATGATAAGTAGGGAGCTGTTTTTT. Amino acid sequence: CASSSQSGTMISRELFF.